Listed below are T cell receptor beta chains from one sample, sequenced in a study of beta chain features in type 1 diabetes. Using immunoSEQ multiplex PCR, the repertoire was profiled, and TCRdb retains in-frame clones only, with some absent. The sample gives 600,000 to 750,000 clones, under 15% of which show up once; more than 0.1% is in the top ten. Input material: naive CD4+ T cells from blood. Source of these receptors: a man aged 25 to 40 with type 1 diabetes. CDR3s include the opening cysteine and the closing phenylalanine or tryptophan. A D gene is named only where the DNA matches it firmly. The size entry is marked missing in some rows and otherwise reads once, few, many or a size class.

d_call	j_call	v_call	cdr3_length	clone_size	cdr3_aa	cdr3_nt
-	TRBJ1-2	TRBV2	14	-	CASSGDGSNYGYTF	TGTGCCAGCAGTGGGGACGGCTCTAACTATGGCTACACCTTC
-	TRBJ1-2	TRBV12-2	8	-	CARQGYTF	TGTGCCAGGCAGGGCTACACCTTC
-	TRBJ1-5	TRBV19	16	-	CASSIGTSGARQPQHF	TGTGCCAGTAGTATAGGGACGTCGGGGGCGCGGCAGCCCCAGCATTTT
-	TRBJ2-2	TRBV30	15	-	CAWSMGPGYTGELFF	TGTGCCTGGAGTATGGGTCCGGGGTACACCGGGGAGCTGTTTTTT
-	TRBJ2-3	TRBV2	13	few	CASRVGSTDTQYF	TGTGCCAGCAGGGTCGGGAGCACAGATACGCAGTATTTT
-	TRBJ2-5	TRBV19	13	few	CASSIGWQETQYF	TGTGCCAGTAGTATAGGGTGGCAAGAGACCCAGTACTTC
TRBD1	TRBJ2-7	TRBV25-1	15	few	CASSESGTVPYEQYF	TGTGCCAGCAGTGAATCCGGGACAGTTCCCTACGAGCAGTACTTC
TRBD2	TRBJ2-5	TRBV9	13	few	CASSVVAGETQYF	TGTGCCAGCAGCGTAGTAGCGGGGGAGACCCAGTACTTC
-	TRBJ1-5	TRBV6-6	14	-	CASRQGNSNQPQHF	TGTGCCAGCAGACAGGGAAATAGCAATCAGCCCCAGCATTTT
TRBD1	TRBJ2-7	TRBV2	14	-	CASTLGQGANEQYF	TGTGCCAGTACCCTCGGACAGGGGGCAAACGAGCAGTACTTC
-	TRBJ2-2	TRBV10-3	11	-	CAISGGGELFF	TGTGCCATCAGTGGAGGCGGGGAGCTGTTTTTT
-	TRBJ2-2	TRBV2	14	few	CASSPGLNTGELFF	TGTGCCAGCAGTCCCGGACTCAACACCGGGGAGCTGTTTTTT
-	TRBJ1-2	TRBV25-1	13	-	CASSEGVNYGYTF	TGTGCCAGCAGTGAGGGGGTGAACTATGGCTACACCTTC
TRBD2	TRBJ2-1	TRBV5-1	15	-	CASSPTSGVYNEQFF	TGCGCCAGCAGCCCTACTAGCGGGGTATACAATGAGCAGTTCTTC
TRBD1	TRBJ1-2	TRBV18	13	few	CASFPGTANGYTF	TGTGCCAGCTTTCCCGGGACAGCTAATGGCTACACCTTC
-	TRBJ2-5	TRBV7-2	14	-	CASSLGLFPGTQYF	TGTGCCAGCAGCCTTGGACTCTTCCCAGGGACCCAGTACTTC
-	TRBJ1-1	TRBV6-5	13	-	CATTGTPNTEAFF	TGTGCCACCACAGGGACCCCGAACACTGAAGCTTTCTTT
-	TRBJ1-6	TRBV4-3	15	few	CASSQLGGWNSPLHF	TGCGCCAGCAGCCAATTGGGGGGATGGAATTCACCCCTCCACTTT
-	TRBJ2-1	TRBV7-2	14	-	CASSPRTGNNEQFF	TGTGCCAGCAGCCCAAGGACTGGAAACAATGAGCAGTTCTTC
-	TRBJ1-1	TRBV25-1	12	-	CASRKIRRQAFF	TGTGCCAGCAGGAAAATCAGGAGACAAGCTTTCTTT
-	TRBJ2-7	TRBV28	13	-	CASGGVNPYEQYF	TGTGCCAGCGGAGGGGTCAACCCCTACGAGCAGTACTTC
-	TRBJ1-6	TRBV7-3	14	-	CASSLRTENSPLHF	TGTGCCAGCAGCTTAAGGACAGAGAATTCACCCCTCCACTTT